Listed here is a single T cell receptor (beta chain). This clone occurred once. There is no known antigen for this receptor. No much larger clonotype is one base removed from it; base qualities were not supplied. In total, 666 healthy bone marrow donors made up the cohort. At the time of sampling, all cohort members were nominally healthy, though unrecorded immune exposures were likely present. The donor tested CMV seropositive and was one of the 289 seropositive cohort members. Every donor gave a peripheral blood sample, and the peripheral blood mononuclear cells from that sample were used for TCR beta sequencing. Genomic DNA extraction from the blood cell samples was performed with the Qiagen DNeasy Blood Extraction Kit. The data were taken from a study of cytomegalovirus exposure and HLA in healthy donors (dated by TCRdb to 2016 to 2017). Regarding the complete study: An earlier analysis of approximately 640 of the donors reported 250 to 350 Gb of sequence data and approximately 110 million unique TCR beta sequences from roughly 200 million T cells. The study used immunosequencing to profile the T cell repertoires of 666 subjects and linked those repertoires to cytomegalovirus serostatus. Rather than drawing on any new phenotypic data, the later analysis identified candidate immune exposures from TCR beta sequences and the way those sequences occurred across donors. In a later analysis, previously published TCR beta repertoires from about 640 donors were re-analyzed and high-resolution HLA genotyping was added so that TCR occurrence patterns could be studied. An earlier analysis of approximately 500 of the donors applied high-throughput TCR beta sequencing to assess whether each TCR beta V gene segment acted as functional or pseudogenic. A later genetic analysis used genome-wide SNP genotypes for about three fifths of the 666 donors, treating that subset as a discovery cohort. Donor age, sex, ethnicity and CMV serostatus were compiled together with the repertoire data. Roughly 300 gigabases of sequencing data and approximately 91 million unique TCR sequences made up an early release that covered approximately 650 HLA-typed donors. Class I and class II HLA loci were covered by the typing at four-digit resolution. Of the 398 genotyped donors, less than 85% were placed in the genetic ancestry cluster associated with self-reported Caucasian donors. The study was designed to test whether signatures of past pathogen exposure could be identified by cataloging public T cell receptors. Four or five DR-DQ haplotypes were handled as single units for association and clustering because linkage in the cohort was strong. On average, over 200,000 unique TCR beta nucleotide sequences were sequenced per donor among 398 genotyped donors of the cohort, with roughly 18% of those sequences being non-productive. Every repertoire in the discovery cohort had been generated on one and the same sequencing platform. A separate validation cohort of more than 100 different subjects was used in addition to the roughly 700-subject first cohort. High-throughput TCR immunosequencing, statistical association of individual TCRs with disease status, and machine learning were combined to predict cytomegalovirus infection status. Typing coverage differed by locus: A, B, C, DRB1 and DQB1 were typed in roughly 629-630 donors, DQA1 in approximately 520, DPA1 in approximately 600, and DPB1 in 400 to 490.

To prepare the library, the immunoSEQ multiplex PCR assay was applied. A mixture of 60 forward primers for TCR Vbeta segments and 13 reverse primers for TCR Jbeta segments was used in the multiplex PCR. The CDR3 region of rearranged TCR beta genes was amplified from genomic DNA with a multiplex PCR assay. Amplified TCR beta libraries were sequenced as 87-base-pair reads on the Illumina HiSeq System. Per the authors' processing: Across the 700 or so repertoires, a later analysis counted approximately 83 million unique TCR beta chains, roughly 11 million of which were shared by at least two donors. A nearest-neighbor algorithm error-corrected the raw reads and collapsed the reads into unique sequences, merging closely related sequences to remove PCR and sequencing errors. Alignment of CDR3 sequences to IMGT reference sequences was used to assign V, D and J gene segments. For a sequence to be retained, a match of at least six nucleotides to both a V gene segment and a J gene segment was required. A rearrangement was called productive if the CDR3 had no stop codons and remained in frame with V and J, and every other rearrangement was called non-productive. Following IMGT convention, CDR3 was defined as the stretch from the second conserved V-encoded cysteine to the conserved J-encoded phenylalanine. The earlier analysis of 500 to 650 of the donors excluded any sequence lacking an unambiguous match to a single V gene segment. In an earlier analysis of a few hundred of the donors, V segments were called functional above 56.7% productive rearrangements and were called segregating when the between-donor standard deviation exceeded 5%. A statistical classification framework was built to diagnose cytomegalovirus status from the catalog of TCR beta chain sequences. A later analysis assigned V and J genes by comparing TCR nucleotide sequences with IMGT/GENE-DB human TR gene sequences. In a later analysis, CDR3 sequences and most-parsimonious VDJ recombination scenarios were assigned using the TCRdist pipeline. In a later analysis, each TCR beta chain was defined by its CDR3 amino acid sequence together with its V-gene family, and reads lacking a unique V-gene family were excluded. In a later analysis, a few hundred highly shared, low-generation-probability nucleotide sequences were removed to address suspected cross-contamination and a sequencing artifact. In a later analysis, a clonal expansion index was calculated for each public chain from normalized within-repertoire ranks of inferred template counts. In a later analysis, generation probabilities were computed with a VDJ recombination model fitted to out-of-frame rearrangements, and the resulting probabilities were checked against IGoR. In a later analysis, TCR-TCR, TCR-HLA and TCR-CMV co-occurrence was scored with hypergeometric tests, and a repertoire-size bias correction was applied to TCR pairs. A later analysis estimated false discovery rates by permuting HLA or CMV assignments 20 times. A later analysis grouped co-occurring TCRs with DBSCAN, adding TCRdist sequence similarity when clustering within HLA-allele-positive subsets. Co-occurrence clustering excluded repertoires with fewer than 30,000 or more than 120,000 public chains, plus five with anomalous nucleotide sharing. TCRdb re-hosts the immuneACCESS table, in-frame sequences only. Its copies lack some clones; in the studies checked, an unresolved V gene accounts for under half of them, and the cause for the rest is not known. The V and J calls and the clone size are those of that table, but D and trimming were determined from the DNA. This sample lists 120,000 or so clones; approximately 84% were detected once. 3.5% to 4.5% of the sample lies in the top ten.

V is shortened by 1 base, J by 5 bases, and the region joining them spans 14 bases. Via the germline V gene, CDR1 is SGHTA and CDR2 FQGNSA. From its cysteine to its phenylalanine, the CDR3 spans 15 amino acids. CDR3 DNA is the only sequence kept; it has 45 bases, read in frame from the first base. What the authors observed across the whole study: In a later analysis, most CMV-associated TCR beta chains were found to appear HLA-restricted, with HLA associations seemingly driven largely by CMV exposure. Roughly uniform sequencing depth across donors was assumed in presence/absence analyses, although this assumption may not hold. The classifier was reported to diagnose cytomegalovirus status with high specificity and sensitivity in both the original cohort and the validation cohort. HLA typing was unavailable for some donors at each locus, so association tests used only the typed subset. In vitro tests confirmed that a few of the cytomegalovirus-associated TCR beta chains recognize cytomegalovirus antigens. When HLA alleles, especially DR and DQ, strongly co-occurred, TCR associations were difficult to assign to individual alleles. A further reported finding was that TCR beta sequences accurately predicted the HLA-A and HLA-B alleles for most subjects in the first cohort. Because counts were too low, 15 to 20 rarely observed V segments, including chromosome 9 orphons, were excluded from the earlier analysis of 587 of the donors. In an earlier analysis of around 600 of the donors, most TCR beta V segments were observed in productive rearrangements about 87% or about 30% of the time, broadly matching IMGT annotations. According to a later genetic analysis, donors in an Asian-associated ancestry cluster had fewer N-insertions in productive TCRs than the approximately 630-donor mean. In a later analysis, the rate of TCR association differed among HLA loci, with DRB1 alleles having the most associated TCRs and HLA-C alleles having the fewest. The study gave a list of under 200 TCR beta chains associated with cytomegalovirus. Linkage disequilibrium might explain the correlated functional status among segregating V segments, but an unknown experimental factor could not be ruled out. A later genetic analysis associated a missense DCLRE1C variant with V-gene and J-gene trimming of TCR beta chains, and an independent cohort replicated the association. It was suggested by the authors that the approach could potentially be generalized to other disease states and immunological phenotypes. The cohort was sequenced for TCR beta chains only, and without alpha or paired-chain data the features that could be detected were limited. Because the 87-base-pair reads could not distinguish some IMGT-functional V segments, including TRBV6-2 and TRBV6-3, those segments were excluded. The only immune exposure information available for the cohort was CMV serostatus. In a later analysis, several top co-occurrence clusters were reported to appear linked to parvovirus B19, influenza, CMV and Epstein-Barr virus. A later analysis associated 17,000 or so TCR beta sequences with specific HLA alleles at a false discovery rate of 0.05. A later analysis found that HLA-associated TCR beta chains were more clonally expanded and had lower generation probabilities than equally common non-associated chains. A group of highly shared sequence variants was considered likely to be a technical artifact of the sequencing pipeline. While some public TCRs were present in many individuals, most TCR sequences turned up only very rarely across donors.

Specimen: PBMCs. The receptor chain draws on TRBV7-2 and TRBJ2-5, with no confident D gene call. This TCR came from a man younger than 35 in good health and CMV-seropositive. CDR3 reads: CASSLDKMRSETQYF. DNA sequence: TGTGCCAGCAGCTTAGATAAAATGCGGTCGGAGACCCAGTACTTC.